This is a list of T cell receptor beta chains from one sample in a study of regulatory T cells in long-lasting Graves disease. TCRdb processed the multiplex PCR reads anew with MiXCR; each CDR3 protein has one entry. The table includes fewer than 650,000 distinct CDR3 sequences, roughly 15% detected once. The same data also contributed to another study, on T cells in Graves' hyperthyroidism and ophthalmopathy.

Material: peripheral blood mononuclear cells (PBMCs), obtained at new diagnosis, from a patient treated with antithyroid drugs. Receptor source: a man between 18 and 35 years old with Graves disease. The CDR3 runs from the conserved cysteine through the conserved F or W. A D gene is named only where the DNA matches it firmly. Only part of the rows carry a size: once, few, many, or a class if the clone is expanded.

NA	TRBV6-9	NA	TRBJ1-1	TGTGCCAGCAGTTACCCGGACGGGAACACTGAAGCTTTCTTT	CASSYPDGNTEAFF
NA	TRBV3-1	few	TRBJ1-2	TGTGCCAGCAGCGTAGACTCAGCGGAGAACTATGGCTACACCTTC	CASSVDSAENYGYTF
NA	TRBV20-1	few	TRBJ1-5	TGCAGTGCTAGTTCTGGGAATCGGAATCAGCCCCAGCATTTT	CSASSGNRNQPQHF
NA	TRBV5-6	many	TRBJ2-5	TGTGCCAGCAGTCATCGCCGGGGAACCCAGTACTTC	CASSHRRGTQYF
NA	TRBV30	few	TRBJ2-3	TGTGCCTGGAGTGGTGGGGGCCTGGGCACAGATACGCAGTATTTT	CAWSGGGLGTDTQYF
NA	TRBV20-1	many	TRBJ2-3	TGCAGTGCTAGAATGGGGGGGCGCACAGATACGCAGTATTTT	CSARMGGRTDTQYF
TRBD2	TRBV5-1	many	TRBJ2-7	TGCGCCAGCAGCCCCGAGGGGAGGGCATACGAGCAGTACTTC	CASSPEGRAYEQYF
NA	TRBV30	few	TRBJ2-4	TGTGCCTGGAGTGAAGGCACTGTAAGGGCGGCCAAAAACATTCAGTACTTC	CAWSEGTVRAAKNIQYF
NA	TRBV20-1	NA	TRBJ2-3	TGCAGTGCGGCGGGTGGACAGTTCACAGATACGCAGTATTTT	CSAAGGQFTDTQYF
TRBD1	TRBV7-2	many	TRBJ2-7	TGTGCCAGCAGACCGAGGGGGCAGGGGGTTTTCCACGAGCAGTACTTC	CASRPRGQGVFHEQYF
TRBD2	TRBV20-1	few	TRBJ2-7	TGCAGTGCTAGGAATGGCGGGAGGATTTACGAGCAGTACTTC	CSARNGGRIYEQYF
NA	TRBV5-6	NA	TRBJ1-1	TGTGCCAGCAGCTTGGGTCACTCATTAGACCTCATGAACACTGAAGCTTTCTTT	CASSLGHSLDLMNTEAFF
NA	TRBV5-1	NA	TRBJ1-1	TGCGCCAGCAGGGAACAGGGTGATTCGAGCACTGAAGCTTTCTTT	CASREQGDSSTEAFF
NA	TRBV20-1	many	TRBJ1-1	TGCAGTGCTAGAGATCGTGGAGACAGCTTATACACTGAAGCTTTCTTT	CSARDRGDSLYTEAFF
TRBD1	TRBV18	NA	TRBJ2-7	TGTGCCAGCTCACCGAGGGACAGCAGCTCCTACGAGCAGTACTTC	CASSPRDSSSYEQYF
NA	TRBV7-3	many	TRBJ2-3	TGTGCCAGCAGCTTAGGTTGGAACGGGGATACGCAGTATTTT	CASSLGWNGDTQYF
NA	TRBV7-3	NA	TRBJ1-1	TGTGCCAGCAGCTCAGGCGGGACGGCCAATACTGAAGCTTTCTTT	CASSSGGTANTEAFF
NA	TRBV30	NA	TRBJ1-1	TGTGCCTGGAGTGTAACCGCCACTGAAGCTTTCTTT	CAWSVTATEAFF
NA	TRBV3-1	NA	TRBJ1-2	TGTGCCAGCAGCCAACCGTCAATCGGGGGAGCCTATGGCTACACCTTC	CASSQPSIGGAYGYTF
NA	TRBV27	few	TRBJ2-7	TGTGCCAGCAGTTACCAGGGCGGGGTCTTCGAGCAGTACTTC	CASSYQGGVFEQYF
TRBD2	TRBV20-1	few	TRBJ2-3	TGCAGTGCTAGACCTCTTAGCGGGAGTGGGACAGATACGCAGTATTTT	CSARPLSGSGTDTQYF
TRBD1	TRBV11-2	many	TRBJ2-1	TGTGCCAGCAGCTCGGACAGGGGCAATGAGCAGTTCTTC	CASSSDRGNEQFF
TRBD2	TRBV7-3	many	TRBJ2-1	TGTGCCAGCAGCCCTACTAGCGGGAGGTCCTACAATGAGCAGTTCTTC	CASSPTSGRSYNEQFF
NA	TRBV7-2	few	TRBJ2-1	TGTGCCAGCAGCTTAGATGAGGGTCCCTACAATGAGCAGTTCTTC	CASSLDEGPYNEQFF
NA	TRBV7-2	few	TRBJ1-2	TGTGCCAGCAGCGCCGTGACGGGGGCTTTTAACTATGGCTACACCTTC	CASSAVTGAFNYGYTF
NA	TRBV12-3/TRBV12-4	few	TRBJ2-7	TGTGCCAGCAGTTTTACCTCTGACAGATCCTACGAGCAGTACTTC	CASSFTSDRSYEQYF
NA	TRBV12-3/TRBV12-4	many	TRBJ2-7	TGCGCCAGCAGCCTCGGGACCTCCTCCTACGAGCAGTACTTC	CASSLGTSSYEQYF
TRBD2	TRBV19	NA	TRBJ2-1	TGTGCCAGTAGTATAGGACCAGCGGGAGAACACAATGAGCAGTTCTTC	CASSIGPAGEHNEQFF